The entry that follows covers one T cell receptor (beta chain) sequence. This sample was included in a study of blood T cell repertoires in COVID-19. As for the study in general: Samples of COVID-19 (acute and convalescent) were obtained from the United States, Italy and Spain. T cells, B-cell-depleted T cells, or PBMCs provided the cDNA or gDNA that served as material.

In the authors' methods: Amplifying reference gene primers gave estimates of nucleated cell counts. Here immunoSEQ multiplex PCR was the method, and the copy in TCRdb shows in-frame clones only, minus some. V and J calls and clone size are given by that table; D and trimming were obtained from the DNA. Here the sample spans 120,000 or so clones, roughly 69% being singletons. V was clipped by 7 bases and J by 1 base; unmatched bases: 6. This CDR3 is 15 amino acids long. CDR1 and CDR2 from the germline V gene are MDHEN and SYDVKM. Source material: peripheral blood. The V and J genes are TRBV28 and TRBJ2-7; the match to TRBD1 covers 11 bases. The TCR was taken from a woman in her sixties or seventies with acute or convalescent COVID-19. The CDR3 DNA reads TGTGCCAGCACTTCGGGGACAGGGGGTTCCTACGAGCAGTACTTC. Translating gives CASTSGTGGSYEQYF.